This T cell receptor beta chain was found in a study of blood T cell repertoires in COVID-19. The CDR3 loop spans 16 amino acids. The V gene's germline CDR1 is SGHNT and CDR2 YENEEA. V trimming: 3 bases; J trimming: 4 bases; junction bases outside the gene matches: 8. Sequenced by immunoSEQ multiplex PCR; TCRdb stores in-frame clones only, minus some. Here the sample spans about 140,000 clones, around 83% being singletons. This TCR was recovered from a man in his fifties or sixties with active or convalescent COVID-19. Sequenced input: peripheral blood. The chain recombines TRBV11-3 with TRBJ2-1; 8 bases are a match to TRBD1. The CDR3 sequence is CASSFHGTGGYNEQFF. The CDR3 nucleotides are TGTGCCAGCAGCTTCCATGGGACAGGTGGATACAATGAGCAGTTCTTC.